This T cell receptor beta chain came from a study of blood T cell repertoires in COVID-19. At the level of the study: Acute and convalescent COVID-19 specimens originated in the United States, Italy and Spain.

Here immunoSEQ multiplex PCR was the method, and the copy in TCRdb shows in-frame clones only, minus some. The sample lists about 110,000 clones; less than 85% were seen once. Germline V CDR1 and CDR2: SGHTA, FQGNSA. V shed 2 bases and J 0 bases; nucleotides not matched to a gene: 4. This CDR3 comprises 15 residues. The material sequenced was peripheral blood. The sequence came from a man in his sixties or seventies with active or convalescent COVID-19. V and J are TRBV7-2 and TRBJ2-7; 7 bases map to TRBD1. CDR3 coding DNA: TGTGCCAGCAGCTTAATACAGGGGAGCTCCTACGAGCAGTACTTC. This codes for CASSLIQGSSYEQYF. The whole variable domain, filled in from reference TRBV7-2 and TRBJ2-7, reads GAGVSQSPSNKVTEKGKDVELRCDPISGHTALYWYRQSLGQGLEFLIYFQGNSAPDKSGLPSDRFSAERTGGSVSTLTIQRTQQEDSAVYLCASSLIQGSSYEQYFGPGTRLTVT.